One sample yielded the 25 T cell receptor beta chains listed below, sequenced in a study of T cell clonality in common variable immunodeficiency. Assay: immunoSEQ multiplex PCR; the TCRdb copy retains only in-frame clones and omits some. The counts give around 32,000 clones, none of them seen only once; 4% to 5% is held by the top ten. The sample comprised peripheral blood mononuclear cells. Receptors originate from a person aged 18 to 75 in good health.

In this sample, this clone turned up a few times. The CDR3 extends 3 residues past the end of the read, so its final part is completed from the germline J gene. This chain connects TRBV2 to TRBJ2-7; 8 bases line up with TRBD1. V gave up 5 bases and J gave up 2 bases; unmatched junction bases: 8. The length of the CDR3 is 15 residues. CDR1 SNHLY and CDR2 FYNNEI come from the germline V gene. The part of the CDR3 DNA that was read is TGTGCCAGCAGTATGGACAGGGTGATTACCTACGAG. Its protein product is CASSMDRVITYE. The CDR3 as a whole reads CASSMDRVITYEQYF.

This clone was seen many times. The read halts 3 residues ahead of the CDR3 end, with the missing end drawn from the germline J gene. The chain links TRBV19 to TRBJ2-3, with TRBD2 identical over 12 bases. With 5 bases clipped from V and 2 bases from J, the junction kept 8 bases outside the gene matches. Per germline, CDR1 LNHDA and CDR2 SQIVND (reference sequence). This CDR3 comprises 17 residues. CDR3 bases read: TGTGCCAGTAGTTCTAGCGGGAGGGCCGGTATCACAGATACG. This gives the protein CASSSSGRAGITDT. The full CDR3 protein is CASSSSGRAGITDTQYF. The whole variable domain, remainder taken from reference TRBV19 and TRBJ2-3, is DGGITQSPKYLFRKEGQNVTLSCEQNLNHDAMYWYRQDPGQGLRLIYYSQIVNDFQKGDIAEGYSVSREKKESFPLTVTSAQKNPTAFYLCASSSSGRAGITDTQYFGPGTRLTVL.

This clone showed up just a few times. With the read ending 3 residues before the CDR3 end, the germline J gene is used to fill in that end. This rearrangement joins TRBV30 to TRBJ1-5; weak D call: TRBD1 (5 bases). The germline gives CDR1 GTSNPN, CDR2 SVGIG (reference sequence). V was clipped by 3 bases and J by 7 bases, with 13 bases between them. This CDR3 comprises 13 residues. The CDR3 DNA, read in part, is TGTGCCTGGAGCGGGGGTGGAGGGCAGCCC. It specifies CAWSGGGGQP. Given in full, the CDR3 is CAWSGGGGQPQHF.

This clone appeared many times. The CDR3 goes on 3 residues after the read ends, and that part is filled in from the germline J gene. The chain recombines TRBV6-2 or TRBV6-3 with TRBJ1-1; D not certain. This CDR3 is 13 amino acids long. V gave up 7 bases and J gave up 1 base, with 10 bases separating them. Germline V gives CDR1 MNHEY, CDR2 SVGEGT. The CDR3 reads CASISGENTEAFF. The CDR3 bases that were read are TGTGCCAGCATCTCCGGGGAGAACACTGAA.

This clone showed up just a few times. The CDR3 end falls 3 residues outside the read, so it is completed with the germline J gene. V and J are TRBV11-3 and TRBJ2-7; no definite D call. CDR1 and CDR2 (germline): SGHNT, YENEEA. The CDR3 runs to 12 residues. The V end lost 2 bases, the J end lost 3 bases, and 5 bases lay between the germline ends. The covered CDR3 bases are TGTGCCAGCAGCTTATCAGGCTACGAG. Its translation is CASSLSGYE. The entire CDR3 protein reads CASSLSGYEQYF.

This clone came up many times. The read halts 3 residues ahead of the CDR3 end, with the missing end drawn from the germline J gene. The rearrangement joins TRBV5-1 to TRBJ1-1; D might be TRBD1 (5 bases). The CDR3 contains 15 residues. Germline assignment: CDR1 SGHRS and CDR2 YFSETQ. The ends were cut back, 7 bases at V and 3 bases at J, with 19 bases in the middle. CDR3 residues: CASAPIRGGDTEAFF. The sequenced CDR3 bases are TGCGCCAGCGCCCCTATTAGGGGTGGGGACACTGAA.

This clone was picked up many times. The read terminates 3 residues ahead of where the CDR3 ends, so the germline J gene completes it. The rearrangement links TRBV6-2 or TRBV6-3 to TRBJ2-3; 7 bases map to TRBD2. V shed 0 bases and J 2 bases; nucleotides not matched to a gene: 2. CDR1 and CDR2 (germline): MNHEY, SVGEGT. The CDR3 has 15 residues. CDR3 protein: CASSYSGTNTDTQYF. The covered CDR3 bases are TGTGCCAGCAGTTACTCAGGGACTAACACAGATACG.

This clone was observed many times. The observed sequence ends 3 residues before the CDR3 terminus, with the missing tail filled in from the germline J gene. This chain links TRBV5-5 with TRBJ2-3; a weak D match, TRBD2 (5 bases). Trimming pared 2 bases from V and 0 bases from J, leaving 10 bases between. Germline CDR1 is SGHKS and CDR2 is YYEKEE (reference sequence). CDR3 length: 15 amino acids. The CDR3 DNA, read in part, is TGTGCCAGCAGCTTTGGACTGACTAGCACAGATACG. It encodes CASSFGLTSTDT. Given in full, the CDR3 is CASSFGLTSTDTQYF.

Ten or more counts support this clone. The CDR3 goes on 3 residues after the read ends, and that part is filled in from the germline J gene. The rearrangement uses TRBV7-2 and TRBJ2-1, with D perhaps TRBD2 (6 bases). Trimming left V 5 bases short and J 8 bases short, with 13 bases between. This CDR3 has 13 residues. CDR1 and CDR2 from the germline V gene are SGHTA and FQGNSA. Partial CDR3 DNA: TGTGCCAGCAGCCGGGACTGGGGGGATGAG. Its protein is CASSRDWGDE. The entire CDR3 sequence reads CASSRDWGDEQFF. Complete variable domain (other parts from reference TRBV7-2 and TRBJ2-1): GAGVSQSPSNKVTEKGKDVELRCDPISGHTALYWYRQSLGQGLEFLIYFQGNSAPDKSGLPSDRFSAERTGGSVSTLTIQRTQQEDSAVYLCASSRDWGDEQFFGPGTRLTVL.

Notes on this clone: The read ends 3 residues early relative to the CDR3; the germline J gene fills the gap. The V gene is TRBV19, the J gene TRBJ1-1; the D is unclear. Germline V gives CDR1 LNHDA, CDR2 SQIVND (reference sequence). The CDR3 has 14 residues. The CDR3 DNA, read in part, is TGTGCCAGTAGTAGACCTAGAGCCAAAAACATT. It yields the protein CASSRPRAKNI. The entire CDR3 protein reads CASSRPRAKNIAFF.

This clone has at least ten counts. Partial CDR3 DNA: TGCAGTGCTGGTCGCGGGGGGGAAATTGTCTCCGAG. This sequence encodes CSAGRGGEIVSE. The full CDR3 sequence reads CSAGRGGEIVSEQYF. The rearrangement links TRBV20-1 to TRBJ2-7, with 9 nucleotides matching TRBD2. The read terminates 3 residues before the CDR3 end, so the remaining end is supplied by the germline J gene. This CDR3 region has 15 residues. In germline, CDR1 is DFQATT, CDR2 SNEGSKA (reference sequence). The V gene end was trimmed by 5 bases and the J gene end by 6 bases; junction bases not matched to a gene: 14.

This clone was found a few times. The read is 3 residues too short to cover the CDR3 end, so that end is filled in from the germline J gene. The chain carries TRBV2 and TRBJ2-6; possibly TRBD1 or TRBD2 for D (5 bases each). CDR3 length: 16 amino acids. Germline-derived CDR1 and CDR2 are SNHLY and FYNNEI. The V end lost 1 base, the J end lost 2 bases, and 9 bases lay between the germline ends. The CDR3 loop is CASSEGGETGANVLTF. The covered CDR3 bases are TGTGCCAGCAGTGAAGGAGGGGAGACTGGGGCCAACGTC.

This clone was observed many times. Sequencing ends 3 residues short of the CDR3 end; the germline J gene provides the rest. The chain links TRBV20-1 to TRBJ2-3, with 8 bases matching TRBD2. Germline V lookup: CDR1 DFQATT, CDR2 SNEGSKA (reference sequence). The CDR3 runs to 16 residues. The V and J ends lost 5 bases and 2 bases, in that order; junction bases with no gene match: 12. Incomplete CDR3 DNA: TGCAGTGCTCCGAGGGTTAGCGGGGTAATCACAGATACG. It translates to CSAPRVSGVITDT. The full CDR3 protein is CSAPRVSGVITDTQYF.

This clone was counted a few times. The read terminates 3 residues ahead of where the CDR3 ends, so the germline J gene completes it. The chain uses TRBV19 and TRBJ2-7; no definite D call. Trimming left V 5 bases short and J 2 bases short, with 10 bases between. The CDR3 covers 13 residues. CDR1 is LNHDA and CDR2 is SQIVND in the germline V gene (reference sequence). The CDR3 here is CASSAAAAYEQYF. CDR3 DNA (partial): TGTGCCAGTAGTGCGGCGGCGGCCTACGAG.

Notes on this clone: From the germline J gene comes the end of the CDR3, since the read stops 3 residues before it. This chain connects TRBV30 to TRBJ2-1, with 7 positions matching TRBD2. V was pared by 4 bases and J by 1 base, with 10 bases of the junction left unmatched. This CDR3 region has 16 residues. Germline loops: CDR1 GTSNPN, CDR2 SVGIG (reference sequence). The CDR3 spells CAWMGASGFSYNEQFF. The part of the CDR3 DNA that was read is TGTGCCTGGATGGGAGCTAGCGGCTTTTCCTACAATGAG.

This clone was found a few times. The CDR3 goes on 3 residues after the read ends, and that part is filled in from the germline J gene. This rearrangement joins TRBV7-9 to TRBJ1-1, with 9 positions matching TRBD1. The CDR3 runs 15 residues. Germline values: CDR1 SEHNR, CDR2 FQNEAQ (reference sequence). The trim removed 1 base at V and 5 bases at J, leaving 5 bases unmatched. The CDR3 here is CASSLDGQGTTEAFF. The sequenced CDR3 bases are TGTGCCAGCAGCTTAGATGGACAGGGGACGACTGAA.

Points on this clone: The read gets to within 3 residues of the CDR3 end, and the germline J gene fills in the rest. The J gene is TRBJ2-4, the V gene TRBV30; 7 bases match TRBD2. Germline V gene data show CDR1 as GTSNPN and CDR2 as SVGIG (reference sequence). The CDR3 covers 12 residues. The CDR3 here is CAWSPGDYGQYF. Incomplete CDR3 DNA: TGTGCCTGGAGTCCGGGGGACTATGGT.

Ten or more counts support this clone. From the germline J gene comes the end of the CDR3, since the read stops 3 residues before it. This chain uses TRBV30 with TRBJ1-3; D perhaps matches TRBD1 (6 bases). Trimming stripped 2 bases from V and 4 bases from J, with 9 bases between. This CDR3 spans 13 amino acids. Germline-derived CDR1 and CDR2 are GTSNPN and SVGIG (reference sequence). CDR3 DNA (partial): TGTGCCTGGAGTACAGGGTTAGGAAACACC. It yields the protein CAWSTGLGNT. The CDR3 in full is CAWSTGLGNTIYF.

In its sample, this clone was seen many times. The CDR3: CASRRQGASTEAFF. The sequenced part of the CDR3 DNA is TGTGCCAGCAGAAGACAGGGGGCGTCCACTGAA. V and J are TRBV2 and TRBJ1-1; 10 nucleotides align to TRBD1. Read sequence stops 3 residues before the CDR3 end, and the germline J gene provides the missing end. CDR1 SNHLY and CDR2 FYNNEI come from the germline V gene. V lost 6 bases, J lost 4 bases, and 5 bases stayed unmatched. The CDR3 totals 14 residues.

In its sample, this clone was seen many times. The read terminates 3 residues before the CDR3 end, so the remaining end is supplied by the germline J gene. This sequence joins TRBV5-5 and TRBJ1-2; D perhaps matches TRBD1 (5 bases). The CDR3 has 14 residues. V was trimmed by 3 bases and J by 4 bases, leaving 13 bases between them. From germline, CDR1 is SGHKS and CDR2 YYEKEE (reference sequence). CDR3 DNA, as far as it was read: TGTGCCAGCAGCTCCACCAGGGAAGTCTATGGC. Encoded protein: CASSSTREVYG. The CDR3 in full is CASSSTREVYGYTF.

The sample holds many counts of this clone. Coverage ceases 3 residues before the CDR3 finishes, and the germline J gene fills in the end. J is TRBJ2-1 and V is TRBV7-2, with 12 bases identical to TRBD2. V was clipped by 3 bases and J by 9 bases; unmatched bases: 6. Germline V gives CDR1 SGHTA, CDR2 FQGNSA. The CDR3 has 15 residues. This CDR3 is CASSLSSGRASEQFF. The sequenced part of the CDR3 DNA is TGTGCCAGCAGCTTGTCTAGCGGGAGGGCCAGTGAG.

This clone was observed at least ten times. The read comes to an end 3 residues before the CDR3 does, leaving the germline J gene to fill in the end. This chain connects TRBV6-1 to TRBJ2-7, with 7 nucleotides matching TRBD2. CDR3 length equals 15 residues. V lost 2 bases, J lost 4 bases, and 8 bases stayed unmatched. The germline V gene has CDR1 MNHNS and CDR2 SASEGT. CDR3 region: CASSELGGSTYEQYF. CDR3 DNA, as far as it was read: TGTGCCAGCAGTGAATTAGGCGGGAGTACGTACGAG.

The sequenced part of the CDR3 DNA is TGTGCCAGTATAAGACAGGGCCAATATAGCAATCAGCCC. Its translation is CASIRQGQYSNQP. The entire CDR3 reads CASIRQGQYSNQPQHF. The J gene is TRBJ1-5, the V gene TRBV19; 7 bases map to TRBD1. With the read ending 3 residues before the CDR3 end, the germline J gene is used to fill in that end. The CDR3 spans 16 residues. Germline V gene lookup returns CDR1 LNHDA and CDR2 SQIVND (reference sequence). With V trimmed by 7 bases and J by 0 bases, 9 bases remained unmatched. Combining the CDR3 with reference TRBV19 and TRBJ1-5 gives the whole variable domain DGGITQSPKYLFRKEGQNVTLSCEQNLNHDAMYWYRQDPGQGLRLIYYSQIVNDFQKGDIAEGYSVSREKKESFPLTVTSAQKNPTAFYLCASIRQGQYSNQPQHFGDGTRLSIL.

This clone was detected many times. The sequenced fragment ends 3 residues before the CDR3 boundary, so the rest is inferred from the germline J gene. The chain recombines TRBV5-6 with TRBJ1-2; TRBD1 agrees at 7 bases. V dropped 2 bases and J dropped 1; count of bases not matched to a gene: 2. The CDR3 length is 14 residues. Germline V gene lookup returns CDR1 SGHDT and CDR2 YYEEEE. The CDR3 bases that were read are TGTGCCAGCAGCTTCGGGACAGTTAACTATGGC. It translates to CASSFGTVNYG. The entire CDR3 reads CASSFGTVNYGYTF.

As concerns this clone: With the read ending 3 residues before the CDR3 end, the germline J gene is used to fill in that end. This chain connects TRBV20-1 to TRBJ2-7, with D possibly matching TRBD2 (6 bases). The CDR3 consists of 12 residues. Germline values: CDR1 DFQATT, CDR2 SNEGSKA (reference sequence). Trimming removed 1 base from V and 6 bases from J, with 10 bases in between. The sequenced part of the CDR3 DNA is TGCAGTGCTAGAGGAACTAGCAGCGAG. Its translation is CSARGTSSE. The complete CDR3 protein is CSARGTSSEQYF.